This T cell receptor beta chain was sequenced in a study of T cell responses to AZD1222 COVID-19 vaccine. Regarding the study as a whole: Recipients of AZD1222 seropositive at baseline numbered only 5 to 7. Without day 14 samples, only post-peak T cell repertoires were studied. As reported, nearly half of all spike-specific TCRs target variant regions that are unmutated. Vaccine-associated CD4 TCRs spanned spike, dominant at 160-218 and 743-854.

The data were produced by immunoSEQ multiplex PCR, yet TCRdb's version contains in-frame clones alone and is incomplete. Altogether about 140,000 clones are present, 75% to 90% being singletons, with the ten largest covering about 4.8%. The CDR3 covers 15 residues. Germline lookup yields CDR1 LGHDT and CDR2 YNNKEL (reference sequence). The V and J ends lost 4 bases and 2 bases respectively, with 14 bases between them. For this clone: The antigen remains unidentified.

This chain uses TRBV3-1 (or the pseudogene TRBV3-2) with TRBJ1-2; TRBD1 might be the D (5 bases). The sequencing used peripheral blood, collected on day 0 of AZD1222 vaccination. This receptor was obtained from an adult in good health. The CDR3 here is CASSPGGVINYGYTF. The CDR3 coding sequence is TGTGCCAGCAGCCCGGGGGGGGTAATCAACTATGGCTACACCTTC.